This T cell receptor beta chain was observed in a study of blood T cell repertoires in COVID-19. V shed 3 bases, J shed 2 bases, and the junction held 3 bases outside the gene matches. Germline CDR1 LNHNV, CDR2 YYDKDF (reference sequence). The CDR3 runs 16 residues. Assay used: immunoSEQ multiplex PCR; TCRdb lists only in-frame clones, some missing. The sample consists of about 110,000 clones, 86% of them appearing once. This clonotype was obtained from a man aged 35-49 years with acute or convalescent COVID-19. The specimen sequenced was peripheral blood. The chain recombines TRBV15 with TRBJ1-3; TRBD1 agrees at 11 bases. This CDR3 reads CATSRDRGLTGNTIYF. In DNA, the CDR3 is TGTGCCACCAGCAGGGACAGGGGGCTCACTGGAAACACCATATATTTT.